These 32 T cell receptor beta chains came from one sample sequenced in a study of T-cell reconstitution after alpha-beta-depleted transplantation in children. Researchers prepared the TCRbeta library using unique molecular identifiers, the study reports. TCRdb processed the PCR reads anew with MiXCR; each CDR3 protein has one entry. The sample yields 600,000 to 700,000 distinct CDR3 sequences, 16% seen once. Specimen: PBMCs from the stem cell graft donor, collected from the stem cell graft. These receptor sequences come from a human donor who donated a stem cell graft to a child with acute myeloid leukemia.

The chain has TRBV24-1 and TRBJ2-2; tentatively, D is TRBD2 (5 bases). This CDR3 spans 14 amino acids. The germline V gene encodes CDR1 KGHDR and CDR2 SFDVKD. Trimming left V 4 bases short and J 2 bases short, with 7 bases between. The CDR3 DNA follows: TGTGCCACCAGTGACCCGGGAAACACCGGGGAGCTGTTTTTT. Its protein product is CATSDPGNTGELFF.

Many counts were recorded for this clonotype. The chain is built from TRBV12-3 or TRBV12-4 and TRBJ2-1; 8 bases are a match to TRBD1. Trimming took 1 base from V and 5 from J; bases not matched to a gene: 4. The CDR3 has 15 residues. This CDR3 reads CASSLGTGSNNEQFF. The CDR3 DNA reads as TGTGCCAGCAGTTTAGGGACAGGGTCTAACAATGAGCAGTTCTTC.

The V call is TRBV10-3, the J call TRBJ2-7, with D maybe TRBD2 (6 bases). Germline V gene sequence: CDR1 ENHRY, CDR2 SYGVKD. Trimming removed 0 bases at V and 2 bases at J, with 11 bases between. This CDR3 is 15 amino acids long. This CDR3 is CAISESAGGPYEQYV. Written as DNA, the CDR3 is TGTGCCATCAGTGAGTCGGCCGGGGGACCCTACGAGCAGTACGTC.

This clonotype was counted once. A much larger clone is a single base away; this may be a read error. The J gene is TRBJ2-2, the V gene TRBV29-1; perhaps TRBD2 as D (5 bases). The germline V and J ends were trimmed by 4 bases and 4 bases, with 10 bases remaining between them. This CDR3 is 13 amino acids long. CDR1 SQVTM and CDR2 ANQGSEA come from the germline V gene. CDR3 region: CSVVRVGTGELFF. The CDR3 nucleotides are TGCAGCGTTGTGCGGGTGGGCACCGGGGAGCTGTTTTTT.

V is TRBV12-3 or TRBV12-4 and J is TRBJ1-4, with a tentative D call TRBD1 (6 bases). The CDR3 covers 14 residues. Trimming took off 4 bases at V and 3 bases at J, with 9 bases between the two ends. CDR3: CASSSKGANEKLFF. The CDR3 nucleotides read TGTGCCAGCAGTTCAAAGGGGGCTAATGAAAAACTGTTTTTT.

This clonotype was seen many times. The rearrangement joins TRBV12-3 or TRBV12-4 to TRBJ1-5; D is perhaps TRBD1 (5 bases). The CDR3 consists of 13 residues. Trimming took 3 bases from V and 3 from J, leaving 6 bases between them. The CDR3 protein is CASSFRANQPQHF. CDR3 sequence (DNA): TGTGCCAGCAGTTTCAGGGCCAATCAGCCCCAGCATTTT.

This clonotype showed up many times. The CDR3 sequence is CASSFRISPLHF. The CDR3, as DNA: TGTGCCAGCAGTTTTCGGATATCACCCCTCCACTTT. This chain connects TRBV12-3 or TRBV12-4 to TRBJ1-6; D remains unclear. This CDR3 contains 12 residues. Trimming removed 3 bases at V and 10 bases at J, with 7 bases between.

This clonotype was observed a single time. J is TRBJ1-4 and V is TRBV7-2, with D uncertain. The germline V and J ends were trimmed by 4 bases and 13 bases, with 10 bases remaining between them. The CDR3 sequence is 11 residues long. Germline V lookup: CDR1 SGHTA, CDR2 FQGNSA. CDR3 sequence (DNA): TGTGCCAGCAGCTCCCACGGCCTACTGTTTTTT. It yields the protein CASSSHGLLFF.

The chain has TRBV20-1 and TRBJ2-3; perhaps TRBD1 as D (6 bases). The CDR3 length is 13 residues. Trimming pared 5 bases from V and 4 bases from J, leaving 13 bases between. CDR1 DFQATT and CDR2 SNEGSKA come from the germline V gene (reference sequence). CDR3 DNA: TGCAGTGCTTTCGCTTCAGGGGCAGATACGCAGTATTTT. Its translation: CSAFASGADTQYF.

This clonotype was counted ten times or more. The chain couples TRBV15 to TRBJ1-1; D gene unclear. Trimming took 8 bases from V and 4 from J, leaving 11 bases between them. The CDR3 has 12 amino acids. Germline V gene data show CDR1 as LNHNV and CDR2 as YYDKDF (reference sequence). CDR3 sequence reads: CATGGLSTEAFF. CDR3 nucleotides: TGTGCCACCGGCGGGCTTAGCACTGAAGCTTTCTTT.

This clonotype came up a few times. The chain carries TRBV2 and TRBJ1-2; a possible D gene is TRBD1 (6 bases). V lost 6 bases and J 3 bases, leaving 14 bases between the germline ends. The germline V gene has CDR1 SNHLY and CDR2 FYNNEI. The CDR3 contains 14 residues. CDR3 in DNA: TGTGCCAGCAGGCCGGGACACACCGACTATGGCTACACCTTC. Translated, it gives CASRPGHTDYGYTF.

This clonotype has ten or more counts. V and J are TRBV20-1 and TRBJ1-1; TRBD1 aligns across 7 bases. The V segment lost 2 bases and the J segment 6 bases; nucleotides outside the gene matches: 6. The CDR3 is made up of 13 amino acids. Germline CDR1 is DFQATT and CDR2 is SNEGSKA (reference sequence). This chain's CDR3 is CSARKQGHPEAFF. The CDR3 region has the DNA TGCAGTGCTAGAAAACAGGGGCATCCTGAAGCTTTCTTT.

As DNA, the CDR3 is TGTGCCAGCTCACCGAATTCTGGGGAAGATTATGAAAAACTGTTTTTT. The encoded protein is CASSPNSGEDYEKLFF. This chain uses TRBV18 with TRBJ1-4; D is undetermined. The V end was cut by 3 bases, the J end by 6 bases, with 17 bases between. CDR1 and CDR2 (germline): KGHSH, LQKENI. CDR3 length: 16 residues.

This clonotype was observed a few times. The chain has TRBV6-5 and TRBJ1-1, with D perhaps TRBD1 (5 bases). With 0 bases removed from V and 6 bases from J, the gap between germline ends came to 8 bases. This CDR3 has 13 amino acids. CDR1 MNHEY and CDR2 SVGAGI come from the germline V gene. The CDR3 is CASSYSRGAEAFF. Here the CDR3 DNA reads TGTGCCAGCAGTTACTCTCGGGGGGCTGAAGCTTTCTTT.

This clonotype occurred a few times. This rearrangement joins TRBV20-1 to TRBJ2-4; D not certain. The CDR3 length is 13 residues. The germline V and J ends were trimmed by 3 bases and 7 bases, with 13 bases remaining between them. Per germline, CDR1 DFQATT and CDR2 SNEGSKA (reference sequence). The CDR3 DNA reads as TGCAGTGCTAGTAACCCATCGGCGAACATTCAGTACTTC. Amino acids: CSASNPSANIQYF.

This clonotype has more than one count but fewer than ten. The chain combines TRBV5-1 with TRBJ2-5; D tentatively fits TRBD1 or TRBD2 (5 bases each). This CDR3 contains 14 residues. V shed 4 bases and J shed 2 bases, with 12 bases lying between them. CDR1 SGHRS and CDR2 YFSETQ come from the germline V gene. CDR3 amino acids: CASSKGDVQETQYF. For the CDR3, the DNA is TGCGCCAGCAGCAAAGGGGACGTTCAAGAGACCCAGTACTTC.

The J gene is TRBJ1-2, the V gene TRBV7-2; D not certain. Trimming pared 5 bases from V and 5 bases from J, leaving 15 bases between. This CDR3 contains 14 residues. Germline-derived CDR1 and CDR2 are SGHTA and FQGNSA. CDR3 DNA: TGTGCCAGCAGCGTGACCCCACGGGTTTATGGCTACACCTTC. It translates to CASSVTPRVYGYTF.

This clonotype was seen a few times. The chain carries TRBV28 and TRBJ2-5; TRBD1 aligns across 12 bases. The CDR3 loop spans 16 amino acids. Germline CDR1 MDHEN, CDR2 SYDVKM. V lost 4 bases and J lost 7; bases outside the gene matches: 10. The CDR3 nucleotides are TGTGCCAGCAGTTCCACGGGGACAGGGGGCGTTGGGACCCAGTACTTC. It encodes CASSSTGTGGVGTQYF.

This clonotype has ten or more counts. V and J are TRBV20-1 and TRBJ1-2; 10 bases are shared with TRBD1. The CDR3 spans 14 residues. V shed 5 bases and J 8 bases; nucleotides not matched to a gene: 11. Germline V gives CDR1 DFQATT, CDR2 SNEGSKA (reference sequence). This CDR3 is CSAVGGQGLKGYTF. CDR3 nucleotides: TGCAGTGCTGTCGGGGGACAGGGGTTGAAAGGCTACACCTTC.

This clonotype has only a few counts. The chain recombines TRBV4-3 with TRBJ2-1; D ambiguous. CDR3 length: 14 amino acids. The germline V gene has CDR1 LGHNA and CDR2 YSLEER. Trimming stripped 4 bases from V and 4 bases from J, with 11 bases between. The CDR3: CASSPTPLYNEQFF. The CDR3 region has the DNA TGCGCCAGCAGCCCTACACCCCTATACAATGAGCAGTTCTTC.

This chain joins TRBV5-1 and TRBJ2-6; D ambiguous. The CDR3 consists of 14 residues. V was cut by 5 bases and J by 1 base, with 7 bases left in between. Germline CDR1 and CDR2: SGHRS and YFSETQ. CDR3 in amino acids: CASRVGSGANVLTF. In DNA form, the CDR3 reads TGCGCCAGCAGGGTCGGGTCTGGGGCCAACGTCCTGACTTTC.

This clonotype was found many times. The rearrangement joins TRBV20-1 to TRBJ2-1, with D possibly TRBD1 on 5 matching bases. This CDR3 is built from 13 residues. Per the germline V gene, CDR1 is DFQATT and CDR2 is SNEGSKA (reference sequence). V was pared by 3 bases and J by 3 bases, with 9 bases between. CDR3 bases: TGCAGTGCTAGGGCAGGGATCTACAATGAGCAGTTCTTC. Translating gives CSARAGIYNEQFF.

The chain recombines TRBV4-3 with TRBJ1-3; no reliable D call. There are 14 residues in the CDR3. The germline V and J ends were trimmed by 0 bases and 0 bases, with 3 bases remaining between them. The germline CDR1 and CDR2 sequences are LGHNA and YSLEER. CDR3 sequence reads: CASSQDTSGNTIYF. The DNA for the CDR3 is TGCGCCAGCAGCCAAGACACCTCTGGAAACACCATATATTTT.

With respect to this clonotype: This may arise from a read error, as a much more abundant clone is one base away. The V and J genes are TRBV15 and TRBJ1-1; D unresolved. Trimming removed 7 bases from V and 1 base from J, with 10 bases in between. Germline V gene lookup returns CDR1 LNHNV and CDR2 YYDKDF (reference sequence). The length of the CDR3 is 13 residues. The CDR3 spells CATMAGTNTEAFF. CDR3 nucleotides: TGTGCCACCATGGCGGGAACGAACACTGAAGCTTTCTTT. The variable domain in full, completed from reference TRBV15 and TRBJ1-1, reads DAMVIQNPRYQVTQFGKPVTLSCSQTLNHNVMYWYQQKSSQAPKLLFHYYDKDFNNEADTPDNFQSRRPNTSFCFLDIRSPGLGDTAMYLCATMAGTNTEAFFGQGTRLTVV.

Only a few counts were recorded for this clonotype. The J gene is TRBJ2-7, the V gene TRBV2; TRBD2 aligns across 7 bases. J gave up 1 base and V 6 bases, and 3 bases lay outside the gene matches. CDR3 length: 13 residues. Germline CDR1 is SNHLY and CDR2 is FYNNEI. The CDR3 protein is CASRDGGSYEQYF. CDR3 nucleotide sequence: TGTGCCAGCAGGGACGGGGGGTCCTACGAGCAGTACTTC.

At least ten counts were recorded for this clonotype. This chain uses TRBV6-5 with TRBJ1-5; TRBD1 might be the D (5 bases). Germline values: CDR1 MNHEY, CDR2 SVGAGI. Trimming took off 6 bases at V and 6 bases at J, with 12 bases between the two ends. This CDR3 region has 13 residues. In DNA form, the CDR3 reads TGTGCCAGCAGCCCGGGTGGGGCTCAGCCCCAGCATTTT. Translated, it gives CASSPGGAQPQHF.

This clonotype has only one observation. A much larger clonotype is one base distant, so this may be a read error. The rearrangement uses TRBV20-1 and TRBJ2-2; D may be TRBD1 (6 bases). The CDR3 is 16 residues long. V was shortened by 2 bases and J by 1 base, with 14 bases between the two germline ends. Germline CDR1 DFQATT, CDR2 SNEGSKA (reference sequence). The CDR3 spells CSARPVDSVNTGELFF. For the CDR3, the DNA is TGCAGTGCTAGACCCGTGGACAGCGTGAACACCGGGGAGCTGTTTTTT.

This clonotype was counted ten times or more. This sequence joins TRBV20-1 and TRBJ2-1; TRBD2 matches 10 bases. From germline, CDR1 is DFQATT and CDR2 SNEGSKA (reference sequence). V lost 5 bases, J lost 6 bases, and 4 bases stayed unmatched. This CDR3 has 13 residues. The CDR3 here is CSAVSGGVNEQFF. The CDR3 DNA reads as TGCAGTGCTGTAAGCGGGGGGGTCAATGAGCAGTTCTTC.

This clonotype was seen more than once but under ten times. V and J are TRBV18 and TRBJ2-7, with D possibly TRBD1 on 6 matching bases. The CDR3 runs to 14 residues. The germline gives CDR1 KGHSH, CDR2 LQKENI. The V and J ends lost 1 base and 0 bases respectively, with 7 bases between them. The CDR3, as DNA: TGTGCCAGCTCACCACGGGACAACTCCTACGAGCAGTACTTC. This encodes CASSPRDNSYEQYF.

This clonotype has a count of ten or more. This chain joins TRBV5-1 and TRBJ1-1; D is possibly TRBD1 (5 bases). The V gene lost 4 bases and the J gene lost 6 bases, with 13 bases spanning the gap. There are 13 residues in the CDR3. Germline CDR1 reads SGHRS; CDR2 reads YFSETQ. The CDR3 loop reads CASSLSGSAEAFF. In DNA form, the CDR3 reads TGCGCCAGCAGCCTGTCAGGGTCCGCTGAAGCTTTCTTT.

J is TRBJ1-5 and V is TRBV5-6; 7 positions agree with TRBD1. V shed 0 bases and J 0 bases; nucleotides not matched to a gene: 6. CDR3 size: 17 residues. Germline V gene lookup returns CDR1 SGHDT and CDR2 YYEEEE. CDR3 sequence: CASSLGTGQLSNQPQHF. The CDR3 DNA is TGTGCCAGCAGCTTGGGGACAGGACAACTTAGCAATCAGCCCCAGCATTTT.

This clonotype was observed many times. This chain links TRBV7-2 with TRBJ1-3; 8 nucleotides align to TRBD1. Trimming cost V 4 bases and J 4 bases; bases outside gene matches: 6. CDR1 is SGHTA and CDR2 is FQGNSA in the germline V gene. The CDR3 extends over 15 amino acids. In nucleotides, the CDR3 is TGTGCCAGCAGCTCCTGGACAGGGCGAGGAAACACCATATATTTT. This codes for CASSSWTGRGNTIYF.